Each of the 14 T cell receptor beta chains below was sequenced from the same sample in a study of shared clonotypes between healthy human individuals. Sequencing used immunoSEQ multiplex PCR; TCRdb keeps in-frame clones, though not all of them. The sample shows fewer than 3 million clones, 85% to 95% of them seen only once. The source material was naive CD4+ T cells from PBMCs. Subset: CD45RA+ positively selected. Receptors originate from a man younger than 35 in good health. Some clones in this sample may be carry-over from other donors' samples.

The genes are TRBV4-3 and TRBJ2-3, with D possibly TRBD1 on 6 matching bases. Trimming shortened V by 1 base and J by 5 bases, and 10 bases separated the two germline ends. Germline CDR1 LGHNA, CDR2 YSLEER. This CDR3 has 14 amino acids. The CDR3 protein is CASSQGGGEDTQYF. As DNA, the CDR3 is TGCGCCAGCAGCCAAGGAGGGGGTGAAGATACGCAGTATTTT.

The gene calls are TRBV5-6 and TRBJ2-1; no clear D gene. Trimming left V 0 bases short and J 1 base short, with 5 bases between. The CDR3 is 14 amino acids. From germline, CDR1 is SGHDT and CDR2 YYEEEE. The CDR3 here is CASSLDQSYNEQFF. Here the CDR3 DNA reads TGTGCCAGCAGCTTGGACCAGTCCTACAATGAGCAGTTCTTC.

This clone was recorded once. This sample also contains other DNA sequences that code for the same CDR3. CDR3 in amino acids: CASSLASENTEAFF. The CDR3 DNA is TGCGCCAGCAGCTTGGCCTCTGAGAACACTGAAGCTTTCTTT. This rearrangement joins TRBV5-1 to TRBJ1-1; D ambiguous. Looked up from germline, CDR1 is SGHRS and CDR2 is YFSETQ. This CDR3 has 14 residues. The V end lost 0 bases, the J end lost 1 base, and 7 bases lay between the germline ends.

This chain links TRBV28 with TRBJ1-1, with D tentatively TRBD1 (5 bases). Germline-derived CDR1 and CDR2 are MDHEN and SYDVKM. Trimming removed 8 bases at V and 1 base at J, with 14 bases between. The CDR3 is 14 amino acids. The DNA for the CDR3 is TGTGCCAGCGTTCGGGGCAGGGCGAACACTGAAGCTTTCTTT. It is translated as CASVRGRANTEAFF.

Notes on this clone: Other DNA sequences within the sample encode an identical CDR3. The rearrangement uses TRBV9 and TRBJ2-3; 12 bases agree with TRBD2. The CDR3 sequence is 16 residues long. The ends lost 0 bases at V and 1 base at J; junction bases unmatched: 0. CDR1 and CDR2 from the germline V gene are SGDLS and YYNGEE. The CDR3 DNA is TGTGCCAGCAGCGTAGGACTAGCGGGAGGCACAGATACGCAGTATTTT. Residues: CASSVGLAGGTDTQYF.

As to this clone: The sample contains more than one DNA sequence encoding this CDR3. CDR3 nucleotide sequence: TGTGCCAGCAGTCCATCCGGGACAGGGTCCTACGAGCAGTACTTC. Translation gives CASSPSGTGSYEQYF. This sequence joins TRBV6-5 and TRBJ2-7; 9 bases match TRBD1. CDR3 size: 15 residues. Per the germline V gene, CDR1 is MNHEY and CDR2 is SVGAGI. Unmatched junction bases numbered 6, after V lost 5 bases and J lost 1 base.

The J gene is TRBJ1-5, the V gene TRBV6-5; tentatively, D is TRBD1 (5 bases). This CDR3 region has 15 residues. Germline CDR1 MNHEY, CDR2 SVGAGI. The V end lost 6 bases, the J end lost 0 bases, and 12 bases lay between the germline ends. The CDR3 DNA is TGTGCCAGCAGCATCCGGGACGGTAGCAATCAGCCCCAGCATTTT. It specifies CASSIRDGSNQPQHF.

J is TRBJ2-7 and V is TRBV28; D may be TRBD1 or TRBD2 (5 bases each). V dropped 10 bases and J dropped 6 bases, with 19 bases sitting between them. The length of the CDR3 is 13 residues. Germline V CDR1 and CDR2: MDHEN, SYDVKM. CDR3 sequence (DNA): TGTGCCACCTTGGTGAGGGGAGTAAGCGAGCAGTACTTC. Protein product: CATLVRGVSEQYF.

This chain links TRBV28 with TRBJ2-2, with TRBD1 matching 8 bases. The CDR3 sequence is 15 residues long. Germline values: CDR1 MDHEN, CDR2 SYDVKM. With 4 bases clipped from V and 3 bases from J, the junction kept 4 bases outside the gene matches. CDR3 in DNA: TGTGCCAGCAGTTCCCTGACAGGGGACACCGGGGAGCTGTTTTTT. This sequence encodes CASSSLTGDTGELFF.

A word on this clone: The sample has other DNA sequences that encode this CDR3 too. Here the CDR3 reads CASSRGTNEKLFF. CDR3 nucleotides: TGTGCCAGCTCAAGGGGAACTAATGAAAAACTGTTTTTT. The chain carries TRBV28 and TRBJ1-4; D perhaps matches TRBD1 (5 bases). CDR1 MDHEN and CDR2 SYDVKM come from the germline V gene. The ends were cut back, 8 bases at V and 1 base at J, with 8 bases in the middle. The CDR3 loop spans 13 amino acids.

This clone turned up a few times. The chain recombines TRBV2 with TRBJ1-2; the match to TRBD1 covers 7 bases. The CDR3 totals 15 residues. Germline V gene sequence: CDR1 SNHLY, CDR2 FYNNEI. J gave up 8 bases and V 4 bases, and 13 bases lay outside the gene matches. Here the CDR3 reads CASSGTKTGPGGYTF. In DNA, the CDR3 is TGTGCCAGCAGTGGTACTAAGACAGGGCCCGGCGGCTACACCTTC.

This chain uses TRBV4-1 with TRBJ2-7; TRBD1 is a possible D gene (6 bases). V was cut by 1 base and J by 2 bases, with 9 bases left in between. This CDR3 has 14 amino acids. The germline V gene encodes CDR1 MGHRA and CDR2 YSYEKL. CDR3 coding DNA: TGCGCCAGCAGCCAAGTGGCAGGGGCCTACGAGCAGTACTTC. Protein: CASSQVAGAYEQYF.

The rearrangement links TRBV5-1 to TRBJ2-1; TRBD1 matches at 9 bases. V was pared by 0 bases and J by 8 bases, with 9 bases of the junction left unmatched. CDR1 is SGHRS and CDR2 is YFSETQ in the germline V gene. The CDR3 covers 16 residues. CDR3 region: CASSLARTGEFDEQFF. In DNA, the CDR3 is TGCGCCAGCAGCTTGGCCCGGACAGGGGAATTTGATGAGCAGTTCTTC.

The chain joins TRBV19 to TRBJ1-1, with D maybe TRBD1 (6 bases). The germline V gene has CDR1 LNHDA and CDR2 SQIVND (reference sequence). The V and J ends lost 1 base and 4 bases respectively, with 7 bases between them. This CDR3 is built from 13 residues. CDR3 nucleotides: TGTGCCAGTAGTATAGGGGACACCACTGAAGCTTTCTTT. Translated, it gives CASSIGDTTEAFF.